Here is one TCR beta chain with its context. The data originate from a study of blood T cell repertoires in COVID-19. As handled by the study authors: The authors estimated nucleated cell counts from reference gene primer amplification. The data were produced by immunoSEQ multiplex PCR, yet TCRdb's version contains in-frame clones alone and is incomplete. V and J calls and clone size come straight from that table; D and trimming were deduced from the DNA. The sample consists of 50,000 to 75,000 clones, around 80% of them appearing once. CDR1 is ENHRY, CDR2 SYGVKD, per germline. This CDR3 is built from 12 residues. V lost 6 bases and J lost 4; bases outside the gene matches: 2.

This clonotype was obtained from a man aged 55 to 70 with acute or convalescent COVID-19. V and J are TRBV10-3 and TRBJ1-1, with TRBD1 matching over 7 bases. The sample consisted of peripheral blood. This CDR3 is CAIRTGITEAFF. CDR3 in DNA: TGTGCCATCAGGACAGGGATCACTGAAGCTTTCTTT.